One and the same sample provided the 18 T cell receptor beta chains below, sequenced in a study of blood T cells in healthy people across ages (dated by TCRdb to the mid-2010s). The receptor library was made with 5' RACE. The sample was run on an Illumina HiSeq 2500. A second roughly 6 to 12 cycle PCR used a sample-barcoded 5' primer and a J-beta primer mix. The public reads were run again by TCRdb, first through fastp at Q25 and then through MiXCR, and only productive beta chains were kept. Each CDR3 protein appears once, grouped with its most common genes and DNA. Recorded for this sample are under 1,100,000 distinct CDR3 sequences; around 27% of them occurred a single time. Around 0.75% of the sample belongs to the ten largest clones. These data were also reused for a study on T cells of mothers and their children.

Material for sequencing was blood. All receptors come from a girl aged 2-9 years in good health.

This clonotype was found many times. The genes are TRBV12-3 or TRBV12-4 and TRBJ1-2; D not resolved. V was cut by 3 bases and J by 4 bases, with 6 bases left in between. This CDR3 has 12 amino acids. The CDR3: CASSLGIYGYTF. Here the CDR3 DNA reads TGTGCCAGCAGTTTGGGGATCTATGGCTACACCTTC.

The rearrangement uses TRBV5-1 and TRBJ2-5, with 9 nucleotides matching TRBD1. CDR3 length equals 15 residues. The V gene end was trimmed by 4 bases and the J gene end by 5 bases; junction bases not matched to a gene: 9. CDR1 and CDR2 from the germline V gene are SGHRS and YFSETQ. Here the CDR3 reads CASSGMGQGVETQYF. CDR3 nucleotide sequence: TGCGCCAGCAGCGGAATGGGACAGGGTGTGGAGACCCAGTACTTC.

The chain combines TRBV14 with TRBJ2-5; D is perhaps TRBD2 (7 bases). The J call may be faulty, since TRBJ2-7 better matches the DNA end. The CDR3 sequence is 16 residues long. Per the germline V gene, CDR1 is SGHDN and CDR2 is FVKESK. CDR3 DNA sequence: TGTGCCAGCAGCCAAGAATTGAGGAGGGGGGGATACGAGCAGTACTTC. Protein: CASSQELRRGGYEQYF.

This clonotype was counted only a few times. The J gene is TRBJ1-4, the V gene TRBV5-1, with D unresolved. In germline, CDR1 is SGHRS, CDR2 YFSETQ. V was clipped by 0 bases and J by 7 bases, with 10 bases between them. The CDR3 sequence is 14 residues long. The CDR3 DNA reads as TGCGCCAGCAGCTTGGAAGGTGCGGGTGAAAAACTGTTTTTT. Its protein product is CASSLEGAGEKLFF.

Only a few counts were recorded for this clonotype. The chain has TRBV11-2 and TRBJ2-6; tentatively, D is TRBD1 or TRBD2 (5 bases each). Trimming cost V 5 bases and J 0 bases, with 26 bases left between them. The CDR3 has 21 residues. Germline assignment: CDR1 SGHAT and CDR2 FQNNGV. The CDR3 sequence is CASSLRSKGTQLSSGANVLTF. The CDR3, as DNA: TGTGCCAGCAGCCTACGTTCCAAGGGGACCCAACTTAGCTCTGGGGCCAACGTCCTGACTTTC. Complete variable domain (other parts from reference TRBV11-2 and TRBJ2-6): EAGVAQSPRYKIIEKRQSVAFWCNPISGHATLYWYQQILGQGPKLLIQFQNNGVVDDSQLPKDRFSAERLKGVDSTLKIQPAKLEDSAVYLCASSLRSKGTQLSSGANVLTFGAGSRLTVL.

This clonotype was seen just once. The rearrangement links TRBV24-1 to TRBJ2-2; D may be TRBD1 (5 bases). Germline loops: CDR1 KGHDR, CDR2 SFDVKD. The CDR3 is made up of 14 amino acids. The V and J ends lost 7 bases and 1 base respectively, with 9 bases between them. DNA of the CDR3: TGTGCCACCAGAACAGGTCAGAACACCGGGGAGCTGTTTTTT. This translates into CATRTGQNTGELFF.

The chain carries TRBV29-1 and TRBJ2-7; no reliable D call. The germline V gene encodes CDR1 SQVTM and CDR2 ANQGSEA. With 7 bases removed from V and 1 base from J, the gap between germline ends came to 17 bases. This CDR3 region has 14 residues. The CDR3 sequence: CSAGPTDRSYEQYF. As DNA, the CDR3 is TGCAGCGCCGGACCGACCGACCGTTCCTACGAGCAGTACTTC.

This sequence joins TRBV20-1 and TRBJ2-7; the match to TRBD1 covers 10 bases. Per the germline V gene, CDR1 is DFQATT and CDR2 is SNEGSKA (reference sequence). This CDR3 is built from 16 residues. Trimming cost V 6 bases and J 2 bases; bases outside gene matches: 13. The DNA of the CDR3 is TGCAGTGCACGTGGGACAGGGGCAATATCCCCCTACGAGCAGTACTTC. Its protein is CSARGTGAISPYEQYF.

The rearrangement links TRBV4-2 to TRBJ1-1; maybe TRBD1 (6 bases). CDR3 length: 14 amino acids. Looked up from germline, CDR1 is LGHNA and CDR2 is YNFKEQ. Trimming removed 6 bases from V and 1 base from J, with 12 bases in between. The CDR3 region has the DNA TGTGCCAGCAGTCCCCAGGGGCCGAACACTGAAGCTTTCTTT. This translates into CASSPQGPNTEAFF.

This clonotype has a handful of counts. This chain joins TRBV7-9 and TRBJ2-1; TRBD2 matches at 10 bases. The J call may be mistaken, given a closer DNA end match to TRBJ2-5. Germline CDR1 reads SEHNR; CDR2 reads FQNEAQ (reference sequence). CDR3 length equals 15 residues. As DNA, the CDR3 is TGTGCCAGCAGCTTGCGGACTAGCGGAGGGGAGACCCAGTACTTC. Amino acid sequence: CASSLRTSGGETQYF.

The chain employs TRBV12-3 or TRBV12-4 and TRBJ2-2, with 7 bases identical to TRBD1. The trim removed 4 bases at V and 6 bases at J, leaving 5 bases unmatched. The CDR3 has 14 residues. The CDR3 is CASSSLQGAGELFF. In DNA, the CDR3 is TGTGCCAGCAGTTCTCTCCAGGGGGCCGGGGAGCTGTTTTTT.

This clonotype was counted between two and nine times. The V call is TRBV12-3 or TRBV12-4, the J call TRBJ2-1; tentatively, D is TRBD1 (5 bases). The assigned J gene may be wrong: the sequence end matches TRBJ2-5 better. The CDR3 is 14 amino acids. The CDR3 loop reads CASSLTEPRVTQYF. For the CDR3, the DNA is TGTGCCAGCAGTTTGACGGAACCCAGGGTGACCCAGTACTTC.

The chain couples TRBV14 to TRBJ2-7; 10 bases map to TRBD2. The end of the DNA aligns better with TRBJ2-1, so the J call may be wrong. From germline, CDR1 is SGHDN and CDR2 FVKESK. The length of the CDR3 is 16 residues. The CDR3, as DNA: TGTGCCAGCAGCCAAGAAGCGGGAGGGTTAAACAATGAGCAGTTCTTC. Protein product: CASSQEAGGLNNEQFF.

The chain uses TRBV7-9 and TRBJ1-1; no definite D call. The ends were cut back, 1 base at V and 2 bases at J, with 11 bases in the middle. Per the germline V gene, CDR1 is SEHNR and CDR2 is FQNEAQ (reference sequence). The CDR3 has 15 residues. In DNA, the CDR3 is TGTGCCAGCAGCTTAGGGCCGGAGGGTAACACTGAAGCTTTCTTT. Translating it yields CASSLGPEGNTEAFF.

This clonotype has a handful of counts. The rearrangement joins TRBV12-3 or TRBV12-4 to TRBJ2-5; 9 bases match TRBD2. J lost 4 bases, V lost 4 bases, and 4 bases had no gene match. The CDR3 contains 14 residues. The CDR3 DNA follows: TGTGCCAGCAGTTGGGGCGGGGGGGCAGAGACCCAGTACTTC. This sequence encodes CASSWGGGAETQYF.

The genes are TRBV11-2 and TRBJ2-1; a possible D gene is TRBD1 (5 bases). The CDR3 loop spans 15 amino acids. V was shortened by 7 bases and J by 3 bases, with 16 bases between the two germline ends. Per the germline V gene, CDR1 is SGHAT and CDR2 is FQNNGV. In DNA form, the CDR3 reads TGTGCCAGCACCCTGCTCAGGCAGGGCTACAATGAGCAGTTCTTC. Translation gives CASTLLRQGYNEQFF.

This chain connects TRBV2 to TRBJ1-5, with D possibly being TRBD1 (5 bases). Germline assignment: CDR1 SNHLY and CDR2 FYNNEI. V lost 6 bases to trimming and J lost 7 bases, with 16 bases between them. The CDR3 loop spans 14 amino acids. The CDR3 region is CASSLEGLGQPQHF. DNA of the CDR3: TGTGCCAGCAGCCTAGAGGGGTTGGGGCAGCCCCAGCATTTT.

This clonotype was seen only once. CDR3 DNA sequence: TGCGCCAGCAGCCAAGAAATCGAACGAGAGACCCAGTACTTC. This translates into CASSQEIERETQYF. This rearrangement joins TRBV4-3 to TRBJ2-5; D is uncertain. Trimming pared 0 bases from V and 4 bases from J, leaving 9 bases between. The CDR3 is made up of 14 amino acids. Germline CDR1 reads LGHNA; CDR2 reads YSLEER.